This section outlines one TCR beta chain sequence together with its context. The germline V gene has CDR1 LNHDA and CDR2 SQIVND (reference sequence). The ends lost 1 base at V and 9 bases at J; junction bases unmatched: 12. This CDR3 contains 16 residues. The sample is drawn from a study of technical replicates of blood from a few donors. TCRdb keeps only in-frame clones here, not all; method: immunoSEQ multiplex PCR. The sample lists under 100,000 clones; 94% were seen once. Sequencing was done on a sample of T cells isolated from PBMCs. The gene calls are TRBV19 and TRBJ2-1; 7 bases are a match to TRBD2. The TCR was taken from a human donor in good health. The CDR3 nucleotides are TGTGCCAGTAGTATAGGACTAGCTCTGTCGCTTGGTGAGCAGTTCTTC. Amino acid sequence: CASSIGLALSLGEQFF.